This TCR beta chain stems from a study of blood T cell repertoires in COVID-19. Study overall: Donors in the United States, Italy and Spain gave samples during acute or convalescent COVID-19. Sources were T cells, B-cell-depleted T cells, or PBMCs; the material itself was cDNA or gDNA.

CDR1 is MNHEY and CDR2 is SMNVEV in the germline V gene (reference sequence). This CDR3 region has 13 residues. Trimming shortened V by 8 bases and J by 4 bases, and 14 bases separated the two germline ends. As processed by the authors: Amplification of reference gene primers provided the estimated nucleated cell counts. This table comes from immunoSEQ multiplex PCR, and its TCRdb copy is limited to in-frame clones, with some not included. That table furnishes V, J and clone size, whereas the DNA furnished D and trimming. Among 150,000 to 200,000 clones, 82% were seen once, and the ten largest hold around 7%.

The source is a woman aged 40-49 years with COVID-19, enrolled during active disease. This rearrangement joins TRBV27 to TRBJ1-2; D might be TRBD1 (6 bases). Sequencing input: peripheral blood. CDR3: CASGTGHLYGYTF. CDR3 nucleotides: TGTGCCAGCGGGACGGGACACCTCTATGGCTACACCTTC.